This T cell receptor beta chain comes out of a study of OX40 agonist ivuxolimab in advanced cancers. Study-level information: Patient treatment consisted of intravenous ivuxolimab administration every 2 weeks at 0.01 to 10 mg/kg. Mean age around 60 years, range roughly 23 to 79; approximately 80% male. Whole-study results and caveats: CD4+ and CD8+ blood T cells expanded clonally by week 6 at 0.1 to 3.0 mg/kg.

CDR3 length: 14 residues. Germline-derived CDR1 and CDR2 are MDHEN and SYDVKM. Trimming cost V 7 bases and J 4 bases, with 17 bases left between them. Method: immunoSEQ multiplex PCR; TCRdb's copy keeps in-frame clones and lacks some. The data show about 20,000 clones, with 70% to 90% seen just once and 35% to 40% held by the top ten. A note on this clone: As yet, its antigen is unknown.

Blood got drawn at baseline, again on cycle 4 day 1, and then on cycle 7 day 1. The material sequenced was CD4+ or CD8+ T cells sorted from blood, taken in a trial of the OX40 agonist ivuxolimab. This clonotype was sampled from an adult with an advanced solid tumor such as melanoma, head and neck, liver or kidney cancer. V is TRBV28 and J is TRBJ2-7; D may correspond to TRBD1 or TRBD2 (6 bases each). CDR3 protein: CASKGGQGPYEQYF. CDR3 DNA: TGTGCCAGCAAGGGGGGCCAGGGTCCGTACGAGCAGTACTTC.